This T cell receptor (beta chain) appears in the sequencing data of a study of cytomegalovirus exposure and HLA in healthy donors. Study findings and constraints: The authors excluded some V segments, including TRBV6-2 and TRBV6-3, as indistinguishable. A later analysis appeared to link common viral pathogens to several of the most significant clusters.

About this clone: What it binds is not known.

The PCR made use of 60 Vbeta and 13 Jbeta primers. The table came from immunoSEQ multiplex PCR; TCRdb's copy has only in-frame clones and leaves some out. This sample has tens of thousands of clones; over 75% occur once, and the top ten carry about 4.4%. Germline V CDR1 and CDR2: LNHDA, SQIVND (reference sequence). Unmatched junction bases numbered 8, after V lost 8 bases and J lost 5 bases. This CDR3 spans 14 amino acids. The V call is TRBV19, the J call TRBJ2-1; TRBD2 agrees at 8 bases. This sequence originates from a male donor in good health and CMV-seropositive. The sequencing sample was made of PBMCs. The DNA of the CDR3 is TGTGCCAGTCGGCCCGGGCGGGGGGACAATGAGCAGTTCTTC. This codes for CASRPGRGDNEQFF.